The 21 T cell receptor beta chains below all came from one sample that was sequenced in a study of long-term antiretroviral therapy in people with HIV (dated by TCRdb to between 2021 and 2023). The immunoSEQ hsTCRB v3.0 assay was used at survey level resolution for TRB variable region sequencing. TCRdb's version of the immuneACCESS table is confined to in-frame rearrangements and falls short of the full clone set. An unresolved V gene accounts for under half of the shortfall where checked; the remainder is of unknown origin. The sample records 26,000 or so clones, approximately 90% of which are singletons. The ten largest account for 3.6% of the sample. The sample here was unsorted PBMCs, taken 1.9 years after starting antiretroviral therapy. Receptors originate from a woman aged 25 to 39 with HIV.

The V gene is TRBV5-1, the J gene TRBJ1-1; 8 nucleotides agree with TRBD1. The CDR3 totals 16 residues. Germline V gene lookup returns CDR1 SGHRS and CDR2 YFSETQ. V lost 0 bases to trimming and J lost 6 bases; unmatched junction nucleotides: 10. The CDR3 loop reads CASSLAYLGQGPEAFF. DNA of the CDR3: TGCGCCAGCAGCTTGGCTTATCTTGGACAGGGACCTGAAGCTTTCTTT.

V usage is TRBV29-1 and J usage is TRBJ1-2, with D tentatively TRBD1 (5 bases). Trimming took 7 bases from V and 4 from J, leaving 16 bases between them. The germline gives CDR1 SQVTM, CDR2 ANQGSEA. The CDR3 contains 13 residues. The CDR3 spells CSAGLQGIYGYTF. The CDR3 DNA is TGCAGCGCTGGGTTGCAGGGAATCTATGGCTACACCTTC.

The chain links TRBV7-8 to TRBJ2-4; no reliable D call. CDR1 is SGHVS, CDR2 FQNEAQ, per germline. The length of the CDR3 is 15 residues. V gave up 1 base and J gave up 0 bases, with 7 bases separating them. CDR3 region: CASSLEGRAKNIQYF. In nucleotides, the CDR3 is TGTGCCAGCAGCTTAGAAGGCAGAGCCAAAAACATTCAGTACTTC.

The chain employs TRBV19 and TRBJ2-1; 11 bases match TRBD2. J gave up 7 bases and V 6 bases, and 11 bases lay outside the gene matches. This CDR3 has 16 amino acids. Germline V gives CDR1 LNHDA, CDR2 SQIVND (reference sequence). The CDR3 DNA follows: TGTGCCAGTAGCAGAAACCGACTAGCGGGGCTTAATGAGCAGTTCTTC. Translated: CASSRNRLAGLNEQFF.

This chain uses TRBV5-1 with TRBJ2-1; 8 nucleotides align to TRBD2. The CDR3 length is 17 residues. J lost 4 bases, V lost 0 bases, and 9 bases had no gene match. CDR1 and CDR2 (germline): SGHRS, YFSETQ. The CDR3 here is CASSLVTLSGGYNEQFF. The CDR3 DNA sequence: TGCGCCAGCAGCTTGGTCACTTTGAGCGGGGGATACAATGAGCAGTTCTTC.

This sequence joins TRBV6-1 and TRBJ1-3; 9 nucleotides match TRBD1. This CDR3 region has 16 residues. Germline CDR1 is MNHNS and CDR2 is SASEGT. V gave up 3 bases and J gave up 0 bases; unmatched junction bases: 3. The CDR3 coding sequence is TGTGCCAGCAGTGAGGACAGGGGCGGCTCTGGAAACACCATATATTTT. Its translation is CASSEDRGGSGNTIYF.

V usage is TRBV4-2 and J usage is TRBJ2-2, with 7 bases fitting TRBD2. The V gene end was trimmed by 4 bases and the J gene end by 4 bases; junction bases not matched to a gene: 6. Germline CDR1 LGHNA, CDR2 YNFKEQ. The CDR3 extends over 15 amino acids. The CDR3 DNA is TGTGCCAGCAGCCCTGGGAGGGAGGCCACCGGGGAGCTGTTTTTT. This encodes CASSPGREATGELFF.

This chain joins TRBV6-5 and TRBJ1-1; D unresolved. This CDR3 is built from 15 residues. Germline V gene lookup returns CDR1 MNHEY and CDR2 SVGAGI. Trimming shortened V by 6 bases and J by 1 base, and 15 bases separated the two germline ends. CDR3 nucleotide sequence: TGTGCCAGCAGGCCACGGGATTCAGGGAACACTGAAGCTTTCTTT. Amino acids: CASRPRDSGNTEAFF.

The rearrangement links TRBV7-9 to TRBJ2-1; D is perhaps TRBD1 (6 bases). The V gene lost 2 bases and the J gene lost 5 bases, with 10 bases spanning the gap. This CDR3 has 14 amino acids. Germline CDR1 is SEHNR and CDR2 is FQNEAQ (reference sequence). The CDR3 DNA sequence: TGTGCCAGCAGCTTAACAGACAGGCACAATGAGCAGTTCTTC. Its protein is CASSLTDRHNEQFF.

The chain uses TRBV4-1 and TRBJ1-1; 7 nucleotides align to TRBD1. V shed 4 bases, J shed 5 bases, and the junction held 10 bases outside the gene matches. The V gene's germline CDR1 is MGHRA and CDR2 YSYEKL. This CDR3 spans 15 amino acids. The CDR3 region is CASSPRQGYNTEAFF. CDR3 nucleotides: TGCGCCAGCAGCCCCCGACAGGGCTATAATACTGAAGCTTTCTTT.

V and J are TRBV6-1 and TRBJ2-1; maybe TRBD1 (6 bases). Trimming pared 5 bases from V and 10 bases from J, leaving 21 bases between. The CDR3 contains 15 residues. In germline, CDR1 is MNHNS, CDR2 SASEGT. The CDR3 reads CASSKQLAGAMEQFF. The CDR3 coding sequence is TGTGCCAGCAGTAAGCAATTGGCAGGGGCTATGGAGCAGTTCTTC.

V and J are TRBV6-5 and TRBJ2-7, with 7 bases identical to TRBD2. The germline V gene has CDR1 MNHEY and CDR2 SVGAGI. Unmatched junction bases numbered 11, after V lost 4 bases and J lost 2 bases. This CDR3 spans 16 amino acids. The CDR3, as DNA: TGTGCCAGCAGTTTCCAGGGTAGCGGGCTACCCTACGAGCAGTACTTC. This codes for CASSFQGSGLPYEQYF.

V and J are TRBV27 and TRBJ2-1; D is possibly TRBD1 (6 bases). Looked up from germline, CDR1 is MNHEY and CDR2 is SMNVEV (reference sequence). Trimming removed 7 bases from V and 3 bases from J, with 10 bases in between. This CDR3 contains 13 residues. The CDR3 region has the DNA TGTGCCAGCACAGGGGTTAACTACAATGAGCAGTTCTTC. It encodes CASTGVNYNEQFF.

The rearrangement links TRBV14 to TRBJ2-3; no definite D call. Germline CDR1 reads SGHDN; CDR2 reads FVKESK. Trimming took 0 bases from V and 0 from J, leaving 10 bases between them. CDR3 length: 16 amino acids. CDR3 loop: CASSQERVSSTDTQYF. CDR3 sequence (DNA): TGTGCCAGCAGCCAAGAAAGGGTGTCTAGCACAGATACGCAGTATTTT.

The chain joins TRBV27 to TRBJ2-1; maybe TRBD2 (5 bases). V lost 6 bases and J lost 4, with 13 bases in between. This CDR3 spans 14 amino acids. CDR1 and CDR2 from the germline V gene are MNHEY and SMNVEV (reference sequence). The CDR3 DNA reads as TGTGCCAGCAGCCAAACTACGGGGTACAATGAGCAGTTCTTC. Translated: CASSQTTGYNEQFF.

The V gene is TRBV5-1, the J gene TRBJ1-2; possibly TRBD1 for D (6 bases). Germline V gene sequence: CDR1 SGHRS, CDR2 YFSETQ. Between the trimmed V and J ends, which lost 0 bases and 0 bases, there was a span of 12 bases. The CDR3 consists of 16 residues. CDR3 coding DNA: TGCGCCAGCAGCTTGGTGGGGGGCACAGCTAACTATGGCTACACCTTC. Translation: CASSLVGGTANYGYTF.

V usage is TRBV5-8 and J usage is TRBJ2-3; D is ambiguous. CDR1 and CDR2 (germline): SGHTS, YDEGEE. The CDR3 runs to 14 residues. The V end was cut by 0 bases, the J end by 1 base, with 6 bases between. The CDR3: CASSLAGGTDTQYF. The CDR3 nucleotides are TGTGCCAGCAGCTTGGCAGGAGGCACAGATACGCAGTATTTT.

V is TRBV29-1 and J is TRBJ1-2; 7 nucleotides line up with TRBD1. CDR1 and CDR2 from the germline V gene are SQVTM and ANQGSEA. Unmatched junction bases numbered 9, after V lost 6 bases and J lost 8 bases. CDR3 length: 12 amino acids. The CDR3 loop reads CSVTRTGAGYTF. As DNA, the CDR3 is TGCAGCGTAACCCGGACAGGTGCCGGCTACACCTTC.

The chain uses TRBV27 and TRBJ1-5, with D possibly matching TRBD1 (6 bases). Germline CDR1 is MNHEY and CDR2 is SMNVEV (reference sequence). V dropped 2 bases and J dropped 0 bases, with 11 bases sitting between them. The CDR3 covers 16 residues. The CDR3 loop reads CASSLVGAVSNQPQHF. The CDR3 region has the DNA TGTGCCAGCAGTTTAGTGGGGGCGGTTAGCAATCAGCCCCAGCATTTT.

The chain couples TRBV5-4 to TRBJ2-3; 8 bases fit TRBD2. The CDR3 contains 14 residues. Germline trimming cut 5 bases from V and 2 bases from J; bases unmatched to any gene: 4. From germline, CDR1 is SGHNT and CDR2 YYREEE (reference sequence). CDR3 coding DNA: TGTGCCAGCAGGTCTAGCGGGTCCACAGATACGCAGTATTTT. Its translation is CASRSSGSTDTQYF.

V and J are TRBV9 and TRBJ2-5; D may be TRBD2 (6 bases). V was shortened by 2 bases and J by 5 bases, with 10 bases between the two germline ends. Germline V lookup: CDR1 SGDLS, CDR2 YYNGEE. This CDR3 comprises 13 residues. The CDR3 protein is CASSVTSMETQYF. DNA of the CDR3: TGTGCCAGCAGCGTTACTAGCATGGAGACCCAGTACTTC.